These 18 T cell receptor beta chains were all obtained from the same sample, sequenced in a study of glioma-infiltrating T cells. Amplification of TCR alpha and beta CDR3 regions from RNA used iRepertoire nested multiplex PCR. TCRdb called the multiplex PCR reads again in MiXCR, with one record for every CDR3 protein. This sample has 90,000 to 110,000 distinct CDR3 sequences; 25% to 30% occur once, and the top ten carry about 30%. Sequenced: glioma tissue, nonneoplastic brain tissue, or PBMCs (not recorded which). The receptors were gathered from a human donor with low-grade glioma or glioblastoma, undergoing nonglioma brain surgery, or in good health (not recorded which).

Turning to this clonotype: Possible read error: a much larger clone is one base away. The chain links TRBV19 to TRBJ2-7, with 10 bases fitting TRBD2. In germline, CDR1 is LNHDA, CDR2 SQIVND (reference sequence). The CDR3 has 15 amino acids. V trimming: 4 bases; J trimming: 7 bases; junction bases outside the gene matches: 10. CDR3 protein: CASSKRASGSQEQYF. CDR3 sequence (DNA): TGTGCCAGTAGTAAAAGGGCTAGCGGGAGTCAGGAGCAGTACTTC.

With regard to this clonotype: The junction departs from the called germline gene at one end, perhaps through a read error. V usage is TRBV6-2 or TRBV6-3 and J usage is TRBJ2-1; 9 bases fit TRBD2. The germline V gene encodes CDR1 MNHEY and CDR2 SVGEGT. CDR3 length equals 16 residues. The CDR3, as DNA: TGTGCCAGCAGTTACTCCCGACTAGCGGTTCCCAATGAGCAGCTCTTC. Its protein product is CASSYSRLAVPNEQLF.

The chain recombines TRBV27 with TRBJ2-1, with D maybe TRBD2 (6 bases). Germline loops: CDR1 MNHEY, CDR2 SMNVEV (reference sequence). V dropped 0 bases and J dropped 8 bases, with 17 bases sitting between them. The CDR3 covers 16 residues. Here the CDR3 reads CASSLSPSAFSYEQFF. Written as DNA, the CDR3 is TGTGCCAGCAGTTTATCGCCTAGCGCGTTCTCCTATGAGCAGTTCTTC.

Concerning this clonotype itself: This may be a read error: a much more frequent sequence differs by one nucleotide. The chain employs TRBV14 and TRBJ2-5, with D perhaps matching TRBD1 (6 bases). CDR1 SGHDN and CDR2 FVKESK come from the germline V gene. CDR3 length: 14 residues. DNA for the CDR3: TGTGCCAGCAGCTCGGTACAGGGCGGAGAGACCCGGTACTTC. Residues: CASSSVQGGETRYF.

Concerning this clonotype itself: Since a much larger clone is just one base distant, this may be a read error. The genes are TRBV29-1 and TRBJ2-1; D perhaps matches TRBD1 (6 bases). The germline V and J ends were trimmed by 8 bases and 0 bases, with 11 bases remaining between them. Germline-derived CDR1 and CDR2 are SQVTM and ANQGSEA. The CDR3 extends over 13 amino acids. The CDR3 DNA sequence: TGCAGCATTACAGGGAGCTCCTACAATGAGCAGTTCTTC. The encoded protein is CSITGSSYNEQFF.

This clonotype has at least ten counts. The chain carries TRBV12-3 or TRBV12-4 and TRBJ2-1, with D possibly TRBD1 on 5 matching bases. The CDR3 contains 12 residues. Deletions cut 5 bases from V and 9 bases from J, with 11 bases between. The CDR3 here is CASSRDRAEQFF. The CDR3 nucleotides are TGTGCCAGCAGTCGAGACAGAGCTGAGCAGTTCTTC.

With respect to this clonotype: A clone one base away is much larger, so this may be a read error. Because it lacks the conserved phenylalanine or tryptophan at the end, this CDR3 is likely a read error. CDR3 amino acids: CASSEQRGTYNEQFL. CDR3 sequence (DNA): TGTGCCAGCAGTGAGCAGCGTGGGACGTACAATGAGCAGTTCCTC. The chain is built from TRBV2 and TRBJ2-1, with D tentatively TRBD1 or TRBD2 (5 bases each). This CDR3 has 15 amino acids. With 3 bases removed from V and 4 bases from J, the gap between germline ends came to 13 bases. Germline V CDR1 and CDR2: SNHLY, FYNNEI.

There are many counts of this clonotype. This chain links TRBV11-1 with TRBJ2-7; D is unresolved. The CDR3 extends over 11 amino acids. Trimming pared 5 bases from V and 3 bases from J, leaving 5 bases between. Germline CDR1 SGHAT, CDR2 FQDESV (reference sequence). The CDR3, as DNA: TGTGCCAGCAGCCCAGACTACGAGCAGTACTTC. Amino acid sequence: CASSPDYEQYF.

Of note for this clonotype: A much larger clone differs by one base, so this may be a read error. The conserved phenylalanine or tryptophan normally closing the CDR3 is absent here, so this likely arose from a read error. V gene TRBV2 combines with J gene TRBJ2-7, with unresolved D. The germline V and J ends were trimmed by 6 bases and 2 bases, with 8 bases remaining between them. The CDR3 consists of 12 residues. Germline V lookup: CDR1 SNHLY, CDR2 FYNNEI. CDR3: CASRRSTYEQYY. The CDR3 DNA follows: TGTGCCAGCAGAAGGTCCACCTACGAGCAGTACTAC.

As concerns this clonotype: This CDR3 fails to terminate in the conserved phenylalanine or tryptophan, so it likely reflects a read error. CDR3 DNA sequence: TGTGCCAGCTGGGGCGGAAATCAGCCCCAGCATCTT. Translated: CASWGGNQPQHL. The chain uses TRBV6-1 and TRBJ1-5, with D perhaps matching TRBD1 (5 bases). CDR1 and CDR2 from the germline V gene are MNHNS and SASEGT. The CDR3 extends over 12 amino acids. The germline V and J ends were trimmed by 8 bases and 4 bases, with 9 bases remaining between them.

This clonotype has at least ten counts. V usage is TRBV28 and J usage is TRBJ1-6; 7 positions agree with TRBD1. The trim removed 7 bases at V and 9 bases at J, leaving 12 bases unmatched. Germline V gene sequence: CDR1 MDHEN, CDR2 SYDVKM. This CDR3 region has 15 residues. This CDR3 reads CASISGGGAVSPLHF. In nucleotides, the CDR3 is TGTGCCAGCATCTCCGGAGGGGGCGCGGTTTCACCCCTCCACTTT. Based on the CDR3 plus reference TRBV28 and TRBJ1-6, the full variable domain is DVKVTQSSRYLVKRTGEKVFLECVQDMDHENMFWYRQDPGLGLRLIYFSYDVKMKEKGDIPEGYSVSREKKERFSLILESASTNQTSMYLCASISGGGAVSPLHFGNGTRLTVT.

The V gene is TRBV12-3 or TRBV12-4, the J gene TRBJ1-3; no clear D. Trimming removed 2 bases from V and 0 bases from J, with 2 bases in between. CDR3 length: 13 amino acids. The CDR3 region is CASSLLSGNTIYF. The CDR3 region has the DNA TGTGCCAGCAGTTTACTCTCTGGAAACACCATATATTTT.

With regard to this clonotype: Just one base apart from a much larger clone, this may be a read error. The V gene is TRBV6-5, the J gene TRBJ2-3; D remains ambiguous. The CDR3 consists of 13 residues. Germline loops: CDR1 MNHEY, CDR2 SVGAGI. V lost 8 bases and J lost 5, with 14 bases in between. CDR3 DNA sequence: TGTGCCAGCGTTCCGGCCGGCAGAGATACGCAGTATTTT. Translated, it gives CASVPAGRDTQYF.

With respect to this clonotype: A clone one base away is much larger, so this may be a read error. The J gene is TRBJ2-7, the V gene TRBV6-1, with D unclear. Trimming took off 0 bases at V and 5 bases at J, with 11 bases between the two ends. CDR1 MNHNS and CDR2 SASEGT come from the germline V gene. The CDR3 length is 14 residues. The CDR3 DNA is TGTGCCAGCAGTGAAGCGGAAGGGCCCAACGAGCAGTACTTC. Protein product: CASSEAEGPNEQYF.

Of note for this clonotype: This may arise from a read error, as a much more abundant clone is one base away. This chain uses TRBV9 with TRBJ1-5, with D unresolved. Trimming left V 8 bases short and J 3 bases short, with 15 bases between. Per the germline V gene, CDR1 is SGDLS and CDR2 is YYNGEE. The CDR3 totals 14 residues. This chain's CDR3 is CASSKGSSNQPQHF. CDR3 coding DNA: TGTGCCAGTAGTAAGGGCTCATCCAATCAGCCCCAGCATTTT.

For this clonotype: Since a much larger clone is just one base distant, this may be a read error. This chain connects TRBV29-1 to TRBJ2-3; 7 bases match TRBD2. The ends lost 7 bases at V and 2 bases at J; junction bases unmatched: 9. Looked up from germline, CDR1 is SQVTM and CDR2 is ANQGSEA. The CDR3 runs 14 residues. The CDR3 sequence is CSALPSGLTDTQYF. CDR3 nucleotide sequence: TGCAGCGCCCTGCCTAGCGGCCTCACAGATACGCAGTATTTT.

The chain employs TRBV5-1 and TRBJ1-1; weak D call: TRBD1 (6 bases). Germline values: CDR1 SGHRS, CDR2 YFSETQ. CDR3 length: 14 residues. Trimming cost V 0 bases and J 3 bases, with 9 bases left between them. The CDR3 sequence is CASSLGQGYTEAFF. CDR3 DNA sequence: TGCGCCAGCAGCTTGGGGCAGGGGTACACTGAAGCTTTCTTT.

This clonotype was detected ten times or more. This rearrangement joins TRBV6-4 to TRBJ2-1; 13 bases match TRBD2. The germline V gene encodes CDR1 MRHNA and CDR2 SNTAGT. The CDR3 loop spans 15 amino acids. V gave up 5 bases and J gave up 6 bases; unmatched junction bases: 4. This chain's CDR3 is CASSPGTSGINEQFF. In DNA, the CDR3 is TGTGCCAGCAGTCCCGGGACTAGCGGGATCAATGAGCAGTTCTTC.